A single sample gave rise to the 2 T cell receptor beta chains below, sequenced in a study of T cell clonality in common variable immunodeficiency. Profiled with immunoSEQ multiplex PCR; TCRdb holds only in-frame clones, not every one. Altogether tens of thousands of clones were found in the sample, and no singletons occur. The sequencing sample was made of peripheral blood mononuclear cells. The receptors come from a person between 18 and 75 years old in good health.

This clone occurred many times. The read finishes 3 residues shy of the CDR3 end, and the germline J gene is used to complete it. V gene TRBV29-1 combines with J gene TRBJ2-3; D may be TRBD2 (5 bases). V was clipped by 1 base and J by 4 bases, with 6 bases between them. The CDR3 contains 12 residues. CDR1 is SQVTM and CDR2 is ANQGSEA in the germline V gene. The sequenced part of the CDR3 DNA is TGCAGCGTTGAAGGGACTTCAGATACG. It is translated as CSVEGTSDT. The entire CDR3 protein reads CSVEGTSDTQYF.

This clone was observed at least ten times. The read terminates 3 residues before the CDR3 end, so the remaining end is supplied by the germline J gene. The chain combines TRBV10-1 with TRBJ2-1; 14 bases map to TRBD2. J lost 6 bases, V lost 5 bases, and 6 bases had no gene match. Germline CDR1 and CDR2: WNHNN and SYGVQD (reference sequence). The CDR3 is 16 residues long. CDR3 DNA, as far as it was read: TGCGCCAGCAGTTCCGGACTAGCGGGAGGCCTCAATGAG. Its protein is CASSSGLAGGLNE. The complete CDR3 reads CASSSGLAGGLNEQFF.